The 5 T cell receptor beta chains presented below share a single source sample, sequenced in a study of T cell changes during pregnancy in multiple sclerosis. Assay: immunoSEQ multiplex PCR; the TCRdb copy retains only in-frame clones and omits some. The table shows around 30,000 clones, with about nine tenths occurring only once. The sequencing here drew on CD8+ T cells from peripheral blood mononuclear cells, taken in the second trimester of pregnancy. Source of these receptors: a female donor with multiple sclerosis, enrolled in a pregnancy study.

The chain recombines TRBV15 with TRBJ1-4; D is unclear. The CDR3 sequence is 13 residues long. Germline V gene lookup returns CDR1 LNHNV and CDR2 YYDKDF (reference sequence). V shed 0 bases and J shed 8 bases, with 7 bases lying between them. The CDR3 sequence is CATSREAYEKLFF. CDR3 nucleotide sequence: TGTGCCACCAGCAGAGAAGCTTACGAAAAACTGTTTTTT. Complete variable domain (other parts from reference TRBV15 and TRBJ1-4): DAMVIQNPRYQVTQFGKPVTLSCSQTLNHNVMYWYQQKSSQAPKLLFHYYDKDFNNEADTPDNFQSRRPNTSFCFLDIRSPGLGDTAMYLCATSREAYEKLFFGSGTQLSVL.

The rearrangement uses TRBV4-1 and TRBJ2-7; the match to TRBD2 covers 9 bases. CDR1 and CDR2 (germline): MGHRA, YSYEKL. Trimming removed 4 bases from V and 0 bases from J; junction bases left unmatched: 7. This CDR3 contains 16 residues. CDR3 sequence reads: CASSRRLAEISYEQYF. CDR3 DNA: TGCGCCAGCAGCCGACGACTAGCGGAAATCTCCTACGAGCAGTACTTC.

V and J are TRBV19 and TRBJ2-1; 11 bases line up with TRBD2. The ends lost 8 bases at V and 2 bases at J; junction bases unmatched: 20. The CDR3 covers 20 residues. Germline values: CDR1 LNHDA, CDR2 SQIVND (reference sequence). CDR3 in DNA: TGTGCCAGTTATCCAACGACTAGCGGGAATCCTGCTCGGGCCTACAATGAGCAGTTCTTC. Its protein is CASYPTTSGNPARAYNEQFF.

The chain has TRBV21-1 and TRBJ2-7; the table gives TRBD2 as D, unverified against the DNA. TRBV21-1 is a listed pseudogene. This CDR3 contains 17 residues. Here the CDR3 DNA reads TGTGCCAGCAGCAAAGCGGCAAGAGGCGGGAGGGCCTACGAGCAGTACTTC. Its protein is CASSKAARGGRAYEQYF.

This chain joins TRBV4-1 and TRBJ2-5; D might be TRBD1 (5 bases). CDR3 length: 18 residues. Trimming took 7 bases from V and 4 from J, leaving 28 bases between them. Germline V gene lookup returns CDR1 MGHRA and CDR2 YSYEKL. The CDR3 here is CASTDASGHLRMGETQYF. The CDR3 bases are TGCGCCAGCACGGATGCGTCAGGGCACCTACGGATGGGAGAGACCCAGTACTTC.